These T cell receptor beta chains were read from a single sample in a study of blood T cell repertoires in COVID-19. Clones were read by immunoSEQ multiplex PCR, and TCRdb kept only the in-frame ones, dropping some. Seen here are about 13,000 clones, approximately 76% observed once, and the top ten hold around 41%. Sequencing was performed on peripheral blood. All receptors derive from a woman aged 80 or over with acute or convalescent COVID-19. CDR3s include the opening cysteine and the closing phenylalanine or tryptophan. D genes are given only for firm matches. For some rows the clone size is stated as once, few or many, or as a class when expanded; others skip it.

size,V,J,D,CDR3,DNA
few,TRBV7-9,TRBJ2-1,TRBD1,CASSPWTGSSYNEQFF,TGTGCCAGCAGCCCATGGACAGGGAGCTCCTACAATGAGCAGTTCTTC
NA,TRBV7-9,TRBJ2-1,TRBD2,CASSLNLASGADEQFF,TGTGCCAGCAGCTTAAATCTGGCTAGCGGGGCCGATGAGCAGTTCTTC
NA,TRBV7-2,TRBJ2-2,NA,CASSLAPANTGELFF,TGTGCCAGCAGCTTAGCGCCAGCGAACACCGGGGAGCTGTTTTTT
NA,TRBV7-2,TRBJ1-2,NA,CASTPNGPGVLSQYGYTF,TGTGCCAGTACCCCAAACGGGCCCGGGGTCCTATCCCAATATGGCTACACCTTC
NA,TRBV5-1,TRBJ1-3,TRBD1,CASSVWTGGGNTIYF,TGCGCCAGCAGCGTGTGGACAGGAGGTGGAAACACCATATATTTT
NA,TRBV2,TRBJ1-4,NA,CASSPRWRGTNEKLFF,TGTGCCAGCAGCCCTCGTTGGAGGGGCACTAATGAAAAACTGTTTTTT
NA,TRBV19,TRBJ1-5,TRBD1,CASSFGTGGNQPQHF,TGTGCCAGTAGTTTTGGGACAGGGGGCAATCAGCCCCAGCATTTT
NA,TRBV6-5,TRBJ1-1,NA,CASSYWADTEAFF,TGTGCCAGCAGTTACTGGGCAGATACTGAAGCTTTCTTT
NA,TRBV24-1,TRBJ2-3,NA,CATSDGSPSTDTQYF,TGTGCCACCAGTGATGGCAGTCCTAGCACAGATACGCAGTATTTT
NA,TRBV7-9,TRBJ2-2,TRBD2,CASTRGAVGELFF,TGTGCCAGCACGCGGGGGGCCGTCGGGGAGCTGTTTTTT
few,TRBV10-3,TRBJ2-3,TRBD2,CAISESTSGDTQYF,TGTGCCATCAGTGAGTCGACTAGCGGAGATACGCAGTATTTT
NA,TRBV9,TRBJ2-3,TRBD2,CASSVSGTRGTDTQYF,TGTGCCAGCAGCGTAAGCGGGACTAGGGGCACAGATACGCAGTATTTT
NA,TRBV12-3/TRBV12-4,TRBJ1-2,TRBD1,CASSGTGPYGYTF,TGTGCCAGCAGCGGGACAGGGCCCTATGGCTACACCTTC
NA,TRBV7-2,TRBJ2-7,NA,CASSLAPFTPYEQYF,TGTGCCAGCAGCTTGGCCCCCTTTACACCCTACGAGCAGTACTTC
few,TRBV6-4,TRBJ2-3,TRBD2,CASSLTSGGATDTQYF,TGTGCCAGCAGCCTTACAAGCGGGGGGGCTACAGATACGCAGTATTTT
NA,TRBV25-1,TRBJ2-1,TRBD2,CASTSGGEYNEQFF,TGTGCCAGCACTAGCGGGGGGGAGTACAATGAGCAGTTCTTC
NA,TRBV4-1,TRBJ2-4,NA,CASSQDHRPQNIQYF,TGCGCCAGCAGCCAAGATCACAGGCCCCAAAACATTCAGTACTTC
few,TRBV19,TRBJ1-1,NA,CASSISPGDTEAFF,TGTGCCAGTAGTATATCCCCGGGGGACACTGAAGCTTTCTTT
NA,TRBV24-1,TRBJ2-5,NA,CATSPGFSYQETQYF,TGTGCCACCAGTCCAGGTTTTTCGTACCAAGAGACCCAGTACTTC
NA,TRBV5-4,TRBJ1-2,NA,CASSTHPKESGYGYTF,TGTGCCAGCAGCACCCACCCGAAGGAGTCTGGGTATGGCTACACCTTC
once,TRBV5-5,TRBJ1-4,NA,CASSFTQGVEKLFF,TGTGCCAGCAGTTTTACACAGGGAGTTGAAAAACTGTTTTTT
few,TRBV6-5,TRBJ2-3,NA,CASRPGHSTDTQYF,TGTGCCAGCAGACCGGGACACAGCACAGATACGCAGTATTTT
NA,TRBV27,TRBJ2-4,NA,CASSFGAGAKNIQYF,TGTGCCAGCAGTTTTGGGGCTGGGGCCAAAAACATTCAGTACTTC
NA,TRBV7-8,TRBJ2-3,TRBD2,CASSSPRTSFSDTQYF,TGTGCCAGCAGCTCTCCCCGGACTAGCTTTTCCGATACGCAGTATTTT
few,TRBV28,TRBJ2-7,NA,CASSSRQKTYEQYF,TGTGCCAGCAGTTCGCGGCAGAAGACCTACGAGCAGTACTTC
NA,TRBV19,TRBJ2-5,NA,CASKPRASRGETQYF,TGTGCCAGTAAACCCCGGGCCAGCAGGGGAGAGACCCAGTACTTC
NA,TRBV9,TRBJ2-2,NA,CASSVGTVNTGELFF,TGTGCCAGCAGCGTAGGAACGGTGAACACCGGGGAGCTGTTTTTT
many,TRBV19,TRBJ1-5,NA,CASSIGAPQTTVAGDQPQHF,TGTGCCAGTAGTATAGGAGCCCCACAAACGACAGTGGCAGGCGATCAGCCCCAGCATTTT
NA,TRBV5-6,TRBJ1-1,NA,CASSLVWEGTEAFF,TGTGCCAGCAGCTTGGTCTGGGAGGGCACTGAAGCTTTCTTT
NA,TRBV24-1,TRBJ2-5,TRBD1,CAPGQGSRWAQYF,TGTGCCCCGGGACAGGGTTCTCGATGGGCCCAGTACTTC
NA,TRBV6-6,TRBJ2-7,TRBD2,CASSLHGTSGSYEQYF,TGTGCCAGCAGCCTGCACGGGACTAGCGGTTCCTACGAGCAGTACTTC
NA,TRBV18,TRBJ1-2,NA,CASSTLQENYGYTF,TGTGCCAGCTCAACTTTACAGGAAAACTATGGCTACACCTTC
NA,TRBV5-1,TRBJ2-2,TRBD1,CASSPGQGGAGELFF,TGCGCCAGCAGCCCGGGACAGGGGGGAGCCGGGGAGCTGTTTTTT
NA,TRBV5-1,TRBJ2-7,TRBD1,CASSLGTGDEQYF,TGCGCCAGCAGCTTGGGGACAGGGGACGAGCAGTACTTC
NA,TRBV5-1,TRBJ1-2,NA,CASSLAGIYGYTF,TGCGCCAGCAGCTTAGCGGGAATCTATGGCTACACCTTC
few,TRBV7-2,TRBJ2-3,NA,CASSSHGETDTQYF,TGTGCCAGCAGCTCCCACGGGGAAACAGATACGCAGTATTTT
NA,TRBV2,TRBJ2-5,TRBD2,CASSGGAETQYF,TGTGCCAGTAGCGGGGGGGCGGAGACCCAGTACTTC
NA,TRBV28,TRBJ2-7,NA,CASSSGSSYEQYF,TGTGCCAGCAGTTCGGGGAGCTCCTACGAGCAGTACTTC
NA,TRBV3-1/TRBV3-2,TRBJ2-3,TRBD2,CASSQSRTSGGAADTQYF,TGTGCCAGCAGCCAGAGCCGGACTAGCGGGGGGGCCGCGGATACGCAGTATTTT
NA,TRBV27,TRBJ2-7,TRBD1,CASSLGTGGNEQYF,TGTGCCAGCAGTCTTGGGACAGGGGGCAACGAGCAGTACTTC
NA,TRBV5-6,TRBJ1-1,NA,CASSLGWRMNTEAFF,TGTGCCAGCAGCTTGGGGTGGAGGATGAACACTGAAGCTTTCTTT
NA,TRBV27,TRBJ1-1,NA,CASSLSSINTEAFF,TGTGCCAGCAGTCTATCCAGTATAAACACTGAAGCTTTCTTT
NA,TRBV29-1,TRBJ1-2,TRBD1,CSALGDRGGYTF,TGCAGCGCGTTAGGGGACAGGGGAGGCTACACCTTC
NA,TRBV19,TRBJ1-2,NA,CAGHRDNLYTF,TGTGCCGGCCACCGGGACAACTTGTACACCTTC
NA,TRBV3-1/TRBV3-2,TRBJ1-4,NA,CASSSTRGYEKLFF,TGTGCCAGCAGCTCTACACGGGGATATGAAAAACTGTTTTTT
NA,TRBV28,TRBJ1-2,TRBD1,CASRDRGRDGYTF,TGTGCCAGCAGAGACAGGGGGCGCGATGGCTACACCTTC
NA,TRBV12-3/TRBV12-4,TRBJ2-2,NA,CASTPRAGGELFF,TGTGCCAGCACCCCAAGAGCGGGCGGGGAGCTGTTTTTT
NA,TRBV11-2,TRBJ2-7,NA,CASSAQGGPYEQYF,TGTGCCAGCAGCGCACAAGGCGGTCCCTACGAGCAGTACTTC
NA,TRBV4-3,TRBJ2-1,TRBD1,CASSQGYRGTHNEQFF,TGCGCCAGCAGCCAAGGTTACAGGGGGACCCACAATGAGCAGTTCTTC